These 4 T cell receptor beta chains were all obtained from the same sample, sequenced in a study of shared clonotypes between healthy human individuals. Using immunoSEQ multiplex PCR, the repertoire was profiled, and TCRdb retains in-frame clones only, with some absent. The table records about 1.1 million clones, around 77% of them present only once. Sample: memory CD4+ T cells from PBMCs. As for subset: CD45RA-negative fraction. The source is a man between 18 and 35 years old in good health. Some clones in this sample may be carry-over from other donors' samples.

The chain recombines TRBV5-1 with TRBJ2-5; D is unclear. The end of the DNA aligns better with TRBJ2-7, so the J call may be wrong. Germline V gene data show CDR1 as SGHRS and CDR2 as YFSETQ. The CDR3 contains 16 residues. In nucleotides, the CDR3 is TGCGCCAGCAGCGGCAGCCCGGCAGGTGTAACCTACGAGCAGTACTTC. Translating it yields CASSGSPAGVTYEQYF.

The chain uses TRBV5-4 and TRBJ2-2; 8 bases fit TRBD1. The V gene's germline CDR1 is SGHNT and CDR2 YYREEE (reference sequence). The CDR3 has 17 residues. V dropped 3 bases and J dropped 4; count of bases not matched to a gene: 11. CDR3 in DNA: TGTGCCAGCAGCTCGAGAGGCGGACAGGGCCGCACCGGGGAGCTGTTTTTT. It is translated as CASSSRGGQGRTGELFF.

This clone was seen a few times. The chain is built from TRBV5-1 and TRBJ2-2; D not resolved. V lost 0 bases, J lost 7 bases, and 7 bases lay in between. The CDR3 sequence is 13 residues long. Germline CDR1 SGHRS, CDR2 YFSETQ. For the CDR3, the DNA is TGCGCCAGCAGCTTGGACCTGATCGGGGAGCTGTTTTTT. Amino acids: CASSLDLIGELFF.

The chain combines TRBV5-1 with TRBJ2-1, with 9 positions matching TRBD1. The CDR3 is 16 residues long. CDR1 is SGHRS and CDR2 is YFSETQ in the germline V gene. J was trimmed by 7 bases and V by 3 bases; bases with no gene match: 11. The CDR3 nucleotides read TGCGCCAGCAGCTCCAATGCGGGACAGGGTAATAATGAGCAGTTCTTC. Translating it yields CASSSNAGQGNNEQFF. The full variable domain, in which reference TRBV5-1 and TRBJ2-1 provide the parts outside the CDR3, is KAGVTQTPRYLIKTRGQQVTLSCSPISGHRSVSWYQQTPGQGLQFLFEYFSETQRNKGNFPGRFSGRQFSNSRSEMNVSTLELGDSALYLCASSSNAGQGNNEQFFGPGTRLTVL.